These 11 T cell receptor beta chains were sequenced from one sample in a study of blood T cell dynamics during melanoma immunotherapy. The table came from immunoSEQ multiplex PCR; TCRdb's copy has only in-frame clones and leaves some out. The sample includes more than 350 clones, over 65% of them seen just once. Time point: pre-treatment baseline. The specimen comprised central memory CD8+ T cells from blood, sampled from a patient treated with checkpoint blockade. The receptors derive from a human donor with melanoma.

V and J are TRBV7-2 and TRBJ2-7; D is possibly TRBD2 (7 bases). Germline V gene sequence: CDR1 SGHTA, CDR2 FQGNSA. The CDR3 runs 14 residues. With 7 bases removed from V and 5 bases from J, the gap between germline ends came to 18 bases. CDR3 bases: TGTGCCAGCACCCGAGGGGGAGGGTGGAACGAGCAGTACTTC. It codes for CASTRGGGWNEQYF.

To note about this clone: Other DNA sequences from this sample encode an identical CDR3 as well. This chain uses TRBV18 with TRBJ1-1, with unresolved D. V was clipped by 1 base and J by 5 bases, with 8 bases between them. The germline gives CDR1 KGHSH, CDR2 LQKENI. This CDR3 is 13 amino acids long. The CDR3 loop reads CASSPQGGTEAFF. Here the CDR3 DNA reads TGTGCCAGCTCACCACAGGGAGGAACTGAAGCTTTCTTT.

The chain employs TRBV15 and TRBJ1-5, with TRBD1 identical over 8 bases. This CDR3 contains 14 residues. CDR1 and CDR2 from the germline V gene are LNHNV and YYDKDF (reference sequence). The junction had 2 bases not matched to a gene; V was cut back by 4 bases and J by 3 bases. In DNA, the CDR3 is TGTGCCACCAGCAAGGACAGGGTCAATCAGCCCCAGCATTTT. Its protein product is CATSKDRVNQPQHF.

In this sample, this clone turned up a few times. In DNA form, the CDR3 reads TGTGCCAGCAGCTTAGATCGGGACAGGGGAGACGAGCAGTACTTC. This translates into CASSLDRDRGDEQYF. The V gene is TRBV7-9, the J gene TRBJ2-7; the match to TRBD1 covers 10 bases. CDR1 is SEHNR and CDR2 is FQNEAQ in the germline V gene (reference sequence). CDR3 length: 15 amino acids. Trimming cost V 1 base and J 5 bases; bases outside gene matches: 5.

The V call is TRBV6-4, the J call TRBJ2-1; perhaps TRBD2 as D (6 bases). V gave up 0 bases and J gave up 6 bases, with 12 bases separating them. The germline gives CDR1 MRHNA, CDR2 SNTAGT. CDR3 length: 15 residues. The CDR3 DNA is TGTGCCAGCAGTGACTCACGGGAGAATTTCAATGAGCAGTTCTTC. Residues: CASSDSRENFNEQFF.

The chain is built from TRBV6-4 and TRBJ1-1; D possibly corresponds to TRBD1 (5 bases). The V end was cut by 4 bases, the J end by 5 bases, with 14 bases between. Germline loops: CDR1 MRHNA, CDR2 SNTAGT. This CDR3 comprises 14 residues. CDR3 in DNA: TGTGCCAGCAGTGCCGGGGGAGGTCATACTGAAGCTTTCTTT. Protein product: CASSAGGGHTEAFF.

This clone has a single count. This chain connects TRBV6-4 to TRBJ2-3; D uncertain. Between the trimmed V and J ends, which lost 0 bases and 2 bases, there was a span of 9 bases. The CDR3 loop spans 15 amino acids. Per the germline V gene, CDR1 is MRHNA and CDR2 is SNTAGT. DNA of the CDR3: TGTGCCAGCAGTGACTCGGGCACCTACACAGATACGCAGTATTTT. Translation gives CASSDSGTYTDTQYF.

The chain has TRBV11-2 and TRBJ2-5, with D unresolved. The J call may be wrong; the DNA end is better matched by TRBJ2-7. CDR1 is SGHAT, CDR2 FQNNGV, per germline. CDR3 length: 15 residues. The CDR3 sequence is CASSLAAFSSYEQYF. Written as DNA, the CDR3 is TGTGCCAGCAGCTTAGCGGCCTTCAGCTCCTACGAGCAGTACTTC.

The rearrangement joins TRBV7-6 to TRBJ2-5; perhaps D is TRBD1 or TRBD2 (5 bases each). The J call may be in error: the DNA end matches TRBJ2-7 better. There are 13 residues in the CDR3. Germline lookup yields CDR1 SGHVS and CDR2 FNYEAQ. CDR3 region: CASSLDQGVEQYF. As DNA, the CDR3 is TGTGCCAGCAGCTTGGATCAGGGAGTCGAGCAGTACTTC.

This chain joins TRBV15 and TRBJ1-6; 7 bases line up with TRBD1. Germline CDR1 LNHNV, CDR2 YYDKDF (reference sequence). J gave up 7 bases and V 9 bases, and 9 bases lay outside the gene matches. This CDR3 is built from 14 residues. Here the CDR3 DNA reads TGTGCCACGTCCCGGGACAGTGAAAATTCACCCCTCCACTTT. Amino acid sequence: CATSRDSENSPLHF.

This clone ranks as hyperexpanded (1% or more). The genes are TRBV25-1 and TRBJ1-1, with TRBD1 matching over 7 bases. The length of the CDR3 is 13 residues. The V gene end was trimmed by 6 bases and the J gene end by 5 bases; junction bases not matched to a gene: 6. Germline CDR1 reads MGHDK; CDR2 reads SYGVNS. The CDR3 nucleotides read TGTGCCAGCAGCCTAGGGGGCGAGACTGAAGCTTTCTTT. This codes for CASSLGGETEAFF.